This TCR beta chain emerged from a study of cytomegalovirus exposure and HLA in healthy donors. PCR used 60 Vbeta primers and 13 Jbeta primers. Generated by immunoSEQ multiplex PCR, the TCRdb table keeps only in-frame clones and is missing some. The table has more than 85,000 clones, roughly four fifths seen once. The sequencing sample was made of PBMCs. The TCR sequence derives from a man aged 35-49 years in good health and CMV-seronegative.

CDR3: CASSREGLSEQYF. The CDR3 DNA follows: TGCGCCAGCAGCCGTGAGGGTTTGTCCGAGCAGTACTTC. The rearrangement uses TRBV4-1 and TRBJ2-7; weak D call: TRBD2 (5 bases). The CDR3 is made up of 13 amino acids. Trimming removed 4 bases at V and 6 bases at J, with 13 bases between. CDR1 MGHRA and CDR2 YSYEKL come from the germline V gene.